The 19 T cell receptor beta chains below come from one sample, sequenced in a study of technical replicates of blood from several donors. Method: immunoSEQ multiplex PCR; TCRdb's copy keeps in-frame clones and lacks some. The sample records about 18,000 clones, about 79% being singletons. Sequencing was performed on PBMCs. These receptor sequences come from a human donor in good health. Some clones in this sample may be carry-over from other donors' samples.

CDR3 sequence reads: CASSIVPKTSGREFSYNEQFF. DNA of the CDR3: TGTGCCAGTAGTATAGTCCCTAAGACTAGCGGGAGGGAGTTCTCCTACAATGAGCAGTTCTTC. V gene TRBV19 combines with J gene TRBJ2-1; 14 bases match TRBD2. CDR3 length: 21 amino acids. The V gene end was trimmed by 1 base and the J gene end by 0 bases; junction bases not matched to a gene: 11. CDR1 is LNHDA, CDR2 SQIVND, per germline (reference sequence).

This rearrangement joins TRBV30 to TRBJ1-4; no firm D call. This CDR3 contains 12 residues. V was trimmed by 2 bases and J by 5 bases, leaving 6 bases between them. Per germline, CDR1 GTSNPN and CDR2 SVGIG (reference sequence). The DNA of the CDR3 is TGTGCCTGGAGTCCGTTAAATGAAAAACTGTTTTTT. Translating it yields CAWSPLNEKLFF.

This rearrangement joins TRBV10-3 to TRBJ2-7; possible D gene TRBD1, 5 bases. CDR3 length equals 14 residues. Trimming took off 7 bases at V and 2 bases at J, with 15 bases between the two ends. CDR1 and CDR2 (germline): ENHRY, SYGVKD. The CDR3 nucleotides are TGTGCCATCATGTTACAGGAAGGAACCTACGAGCAGTACTTC. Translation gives CAIMLQEGTYEQYF.

This CDR3 reads CASSVELNYGYTF. The CDR3 coding sequence is TGTGCCAGCAGCGTCGAGTTAAACTATGGCTACACCTTC. This chain joins TRBV2 and TRBJ1-2, with D uncertain. CDR3 length: 13 amino acids. CDR1 SNHLY and CDR2 FYNNEI come from the germline V gene. The ends were cut back, 6 bases at V and 2 bases at J, with 10 bases in the middle.

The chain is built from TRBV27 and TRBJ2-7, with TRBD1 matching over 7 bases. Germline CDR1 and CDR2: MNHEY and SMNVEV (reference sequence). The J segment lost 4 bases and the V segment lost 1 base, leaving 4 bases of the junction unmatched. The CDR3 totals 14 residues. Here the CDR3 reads CASSLLAGGYEQYF. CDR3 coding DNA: TGTGCCAGCAGTTTATTGGCAGGGGGATACGAGCAGTACTTC.

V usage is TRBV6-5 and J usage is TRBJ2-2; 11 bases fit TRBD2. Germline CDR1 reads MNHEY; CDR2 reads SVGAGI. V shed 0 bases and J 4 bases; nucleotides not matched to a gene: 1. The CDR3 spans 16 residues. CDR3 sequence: CASSYSLAGVTGELFF. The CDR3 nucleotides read TGTGCCAGCAGTTACTCACTAGCGGGAGTCACCGGGGAGCTGTTTTTT.

The CDR3 DNA reads TGTGCCAGCAGCGTAGCTATAGGGGAAGCAGATACGCAGTATTTT. Translating gives CASSVAIGEADTQYF. This chain connects TRBV9 to TRBJ2-3; possible D gene TRBD1, 5 bases. The germline gives CDR1 SGDLS, CDR2 YYNGEE. CDR3 size: 15 residues. Between the trimmed V and J ends, which lost 0 bases and 4 bases, there was a span of 12 bases.

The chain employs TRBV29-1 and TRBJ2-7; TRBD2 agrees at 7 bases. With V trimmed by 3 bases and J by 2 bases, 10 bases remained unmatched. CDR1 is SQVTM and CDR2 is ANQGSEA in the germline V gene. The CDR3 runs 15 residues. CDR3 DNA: TGCAGCGTTGAGGTCCGCACTAGCGAGGCCTACGAGCAGTACTTC. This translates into CSVEVRTSEAYEQYF.

CDR3: CASSPPVQGLVLNEKLFF. CDR3 sequence (DNA): TGTGCCAGCTCACCACCTGTCCAGGGCCTCGTCCTTAATGAAAAACTGTTTTTT. The V and J genes are TRBV18 and TRBJ1-4; weak D call: TRBD1 (5 bases). V dropped 0 bases and J dropped 4 bases, with 18 bases sitting between them. There are 18 residues in the CDR3. CDR1 is KGHSH, CDR2 LQKENI, per germline.

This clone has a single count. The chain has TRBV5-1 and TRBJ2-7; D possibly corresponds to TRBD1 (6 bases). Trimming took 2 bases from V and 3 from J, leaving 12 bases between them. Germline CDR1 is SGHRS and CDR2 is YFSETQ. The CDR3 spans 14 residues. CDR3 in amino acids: CASSLQGIGYEQYF. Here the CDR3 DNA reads TGCGCCAGCAGCTTACAGGGCATTGGCTACGAGCAGTACTTC.

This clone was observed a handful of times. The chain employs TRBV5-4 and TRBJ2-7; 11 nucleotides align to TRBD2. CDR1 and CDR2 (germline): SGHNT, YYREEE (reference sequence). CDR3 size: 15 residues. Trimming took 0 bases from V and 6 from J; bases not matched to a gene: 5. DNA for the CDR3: TGTGCCAGCAGCTTGGATAGCGGGAGGGCCTCCGAGCAGTACTTC. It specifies CASSLDSGRASEQYF.

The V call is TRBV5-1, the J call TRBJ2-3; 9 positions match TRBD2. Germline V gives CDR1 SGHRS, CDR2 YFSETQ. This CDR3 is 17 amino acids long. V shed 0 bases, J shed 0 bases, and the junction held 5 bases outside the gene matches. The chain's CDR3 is CASSLDGAGGSTDTQYF. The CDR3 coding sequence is TGCGCCAGCAGCTTGGATGGAGCGGGAGGAAGCACAGATACGCAGTATTTT.

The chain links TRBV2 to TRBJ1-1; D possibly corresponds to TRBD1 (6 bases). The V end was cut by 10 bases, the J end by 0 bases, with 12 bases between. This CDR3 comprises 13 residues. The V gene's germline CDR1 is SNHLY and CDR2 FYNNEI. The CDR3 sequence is CATLGGLNTEAFF. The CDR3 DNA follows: TGTGCCACTCTCGGGGGGCTGAACACTGAAGCTTTCTTT.

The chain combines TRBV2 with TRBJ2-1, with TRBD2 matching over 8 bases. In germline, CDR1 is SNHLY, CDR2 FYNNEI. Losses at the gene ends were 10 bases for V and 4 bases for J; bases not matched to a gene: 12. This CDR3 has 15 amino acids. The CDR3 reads CAIPGFTSGYNEQFF. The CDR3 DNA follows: TGTGCCATCCCAGGTTTCACTAGCGGTTACAATGAGCAGTTCTTC.

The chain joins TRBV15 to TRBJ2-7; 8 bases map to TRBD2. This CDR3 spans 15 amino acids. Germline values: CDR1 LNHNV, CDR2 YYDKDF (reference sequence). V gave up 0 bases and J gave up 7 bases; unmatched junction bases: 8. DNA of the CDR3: TGTGCCACCAGCAGAGAAGGGCGGCGGGGGGCAGAGCAGTACTTC. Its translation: CATSREGRRGAEQYF.

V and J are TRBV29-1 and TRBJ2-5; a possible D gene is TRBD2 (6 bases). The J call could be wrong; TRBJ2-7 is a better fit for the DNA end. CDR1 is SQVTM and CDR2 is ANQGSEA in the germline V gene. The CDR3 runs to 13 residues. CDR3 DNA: TGCAGCGTTGTACCGGGACTCACCTACGAGCAGTACTTC. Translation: CSVVPGLTYEQYF.

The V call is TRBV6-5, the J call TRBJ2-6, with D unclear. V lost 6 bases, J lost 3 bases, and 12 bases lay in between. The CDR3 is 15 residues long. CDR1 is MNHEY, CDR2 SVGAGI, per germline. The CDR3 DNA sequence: TGTGCCAGCAGCCCACAACCATTTGGGGCCAACGTCCTGACTTTC. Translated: CASSPQPFGANVLTF.

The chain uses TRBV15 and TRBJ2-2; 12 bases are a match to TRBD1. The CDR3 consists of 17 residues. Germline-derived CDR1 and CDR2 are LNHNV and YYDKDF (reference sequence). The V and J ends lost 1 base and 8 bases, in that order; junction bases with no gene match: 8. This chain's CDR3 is CATSRGPGQGAEGELFF. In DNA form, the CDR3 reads TGTGCCACCAGCAGAGGGCCGGGACAGGGGGCAGAGGGGGAGCTGTTTTTT.

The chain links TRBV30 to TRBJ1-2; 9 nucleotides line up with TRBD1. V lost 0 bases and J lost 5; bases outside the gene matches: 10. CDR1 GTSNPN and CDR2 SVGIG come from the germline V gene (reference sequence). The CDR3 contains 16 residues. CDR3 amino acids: CAWSVRATGGLYGYTF. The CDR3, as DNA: TGTGCCTGGAGTGTAAGGGCGACAGGGGGATTGTATGGCTACACCTTC.